One TCR beta chain is described in this entry. The data belong to a study of blood T cell repertoires in COVID-19. In the study overall: The samples span acute and convalescent COVID-19 from the United States, Italy and Spain. In each case, the material was cDNA or gDNA derived from T cells, B-cell-depleted T cells, or PBMCs.

Original data processing: Amplification of reference gene primers provided the estimated nucleated cell counts. Libraries were prepared by immunoSEQ multiplex PCR; TCRdb keeps only in-frame clonotypes and omits some of them. V and J calls and clone size are given by that table; D and trimming were obtained from the DNA. The data hold around 160,000 clones, with 80% to 90% observed a single time. Per germline, CDR1 SGHDT and CDR2 YYEEEE. V lost 4 bases, J lost 0 bases, and 13 bases lay in between. This CDR3 spans 15 amino acids. Sequenced: peripheral blood. J is TRBJ1-2 and V is TRBV5-6; a weak D match, TRBD1 (6 bases). The receptor was isolated from a man older than 75 with acute or convalescent COVID-19. The CDR3 nucleotides are TGTGCCAGCAGCGTTAGGGGGATAGCTAACTATGGCTACACCTTC. It specifies CASSVRGIANYGYTF.